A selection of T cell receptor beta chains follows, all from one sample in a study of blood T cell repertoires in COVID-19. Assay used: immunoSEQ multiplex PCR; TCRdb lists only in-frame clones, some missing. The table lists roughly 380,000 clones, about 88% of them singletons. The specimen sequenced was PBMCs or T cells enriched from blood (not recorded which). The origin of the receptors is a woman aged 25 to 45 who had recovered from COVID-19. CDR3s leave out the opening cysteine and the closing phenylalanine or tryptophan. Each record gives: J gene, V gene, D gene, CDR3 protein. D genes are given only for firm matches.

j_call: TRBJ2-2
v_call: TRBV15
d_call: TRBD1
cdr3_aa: ATMGQGGTTGELF

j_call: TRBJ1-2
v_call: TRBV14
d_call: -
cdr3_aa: ASSQVSGAKRDGYT

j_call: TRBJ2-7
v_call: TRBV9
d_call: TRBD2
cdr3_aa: ASSGGGTSDAVQY

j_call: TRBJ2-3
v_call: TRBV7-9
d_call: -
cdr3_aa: ASSLGDSLNADTQY

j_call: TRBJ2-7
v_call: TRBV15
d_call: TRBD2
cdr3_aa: ATRGTSGSSVYEQY

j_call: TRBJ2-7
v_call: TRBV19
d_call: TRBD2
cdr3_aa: ASSFAGGAYEQY

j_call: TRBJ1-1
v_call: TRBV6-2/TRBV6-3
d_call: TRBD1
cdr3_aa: ASSYPLDRDQAF

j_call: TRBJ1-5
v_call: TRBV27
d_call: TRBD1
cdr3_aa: ASRRMDRINQPQH

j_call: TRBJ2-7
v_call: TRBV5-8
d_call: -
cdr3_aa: ASSLDSNSYEQY

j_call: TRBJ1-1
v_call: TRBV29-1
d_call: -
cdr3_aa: SGRGLNTEAF

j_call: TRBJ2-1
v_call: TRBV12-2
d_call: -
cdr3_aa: ASRPTGTDNEQF

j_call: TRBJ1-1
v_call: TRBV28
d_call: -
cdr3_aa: ASRRDVVRNTEAF

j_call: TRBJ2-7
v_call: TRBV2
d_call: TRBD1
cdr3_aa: ASTQGASAEQY

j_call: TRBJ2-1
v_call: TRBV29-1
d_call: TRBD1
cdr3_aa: SGNYRGDEQF

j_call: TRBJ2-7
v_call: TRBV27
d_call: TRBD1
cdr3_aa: ASSYGTGVYEQY

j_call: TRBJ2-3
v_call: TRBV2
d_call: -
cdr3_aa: ASSERADTQY

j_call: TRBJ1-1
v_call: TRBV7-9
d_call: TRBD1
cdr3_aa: ASSLSVRGDTEAF

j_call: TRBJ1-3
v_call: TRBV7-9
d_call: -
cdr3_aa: ASGPTDGSGNTIY

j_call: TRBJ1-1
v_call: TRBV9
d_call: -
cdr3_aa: ASSAYELNTEAF

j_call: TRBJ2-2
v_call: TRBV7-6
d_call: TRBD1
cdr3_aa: ASSLTGGKSDTGELF

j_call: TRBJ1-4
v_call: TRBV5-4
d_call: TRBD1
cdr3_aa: ASSAQGDEKLF

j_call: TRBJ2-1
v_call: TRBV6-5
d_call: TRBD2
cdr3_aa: ASLLAGAIYNEQF

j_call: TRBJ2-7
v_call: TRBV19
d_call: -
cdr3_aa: ASSPGTFSYEQY